This T cell receptor beta chain was sequenced in a study of tumor-infiltrating lymphocytes in primary liver carcinoma (TCRdb year 2017). About the study as a whole: Hepatocellular carcinoma (four) or combined HCC and intrahepatic cholangiocarcinoma (one) was present in the five patients, who were three men and two women aged 30 to 69 years. Repertoires from technical replicates were highly reproducible, with mean shared-clone rates roughly 0.87 and correlation coefficients above 0.98. A total of roughly 35 specimens from 5 patients went through TCRbeta repertoire sequencing, namely 25 tumor regions, 5 adjacent noncancerous liver tissues and 5 peripheral blood samples. Roughly 3.65 to 7.13 million productive TCRbeta reads were obtained per sample, and no significant difference in read depth was found between tissue types. The five patients had tumors of stage T1-T3 N0M0, with maximum diameters ranging from roughly 4 to 11 cm. The study combined TCRbeta repertoire sequencing, expression microarrays and whole-exome sequencing across five regions of each liver tumor, with adjacent normal tissue and blood. Agilent mRNA microarray profiling was performed on the 25 tumor region samples to relate TCRbeta repertoire diversity to the local molecular phenotype.

Based on the germline V gene, the CDR1 and CDR2 sequences are MNHEY and SVGEGT. The CDR3 has 14 amino acids, counting both end residues. Turning to this clonotype: Its antigen is not yet known. This CDR3 fails to terminate in the conserved phenylalanine or tryptophan, so it likely reflects a read error. The limits of the CDR3 on the DNA are not certain, so only TCRdb's listed CDR3 is given.

Total RNA and DNA were co-extracted without cell sorting from roughly 20-30 mg of bulk tissue using the AllPrep DNA/RNA mini kit. Surgical resection was performed in China between 2015 and March 2016 on four to six patients with histopathologically diagnosed primary liver carcinoma. At the time of sampling, the patients had chronic HBV infection and had not received any treatment. Each tumor was sampled at five spatially separated regions: the superior, inferior, left-lateral and right-lateral poles and the tumor centre. More than 75% viable tumor cells were found by histology in every tumor sample. Fresh tumor and adjacent tissue pieces were bisected; one half was stored in RNAlater at -80°C, the other sent for histology. Results and caveats for the whole study, not just this receptor: Only the TCR beta chain was sequenced, which likely underestimates true repertoire diversity because unpaired alpha chains were not captured. Repertoire overlap was found to be higher between tumor regions (mean about 36%) than between tumor-adjacent (around 17%) or tumor-blood (14%) pairs, consistent with antigen-driven expansion. A significantly larger repertoire fraction was made up by the top 250 clones in tumors than in blood (p = 0.039). Only a few patients were included in the study, and the authors note that the findings should be validated in a larger study. Only roughly 8-25% of top clones appeared in all five regions of a tumor, which suggests that tumor-infiltrating T cells are spatially heterogeneous. Bulk unsorted samples precluded comparing CD4+ and CD8+ T cell repertoires.

Starting from roughly 500 ng total RNA, TCRbeta-specific cDNA was produced by reverse transcription with a constant-region primer and ProtoScript II reverse transcriptase. TCRbeta libraries were built with three nested multiplex PCR rounds, a slightly modified ARM-PCR procedure. The first two PCR rounds used multiplex TRBV1-TRBV30 forward primers with a Cbeta reverse primer, each for approximately 11 cycles. Sample barcodes and Illumina adapters were attached in a final 25-cycle PCR using Deep VentR polymerase. Before sequencing, amplicons of 200-500 bp were purified from gel using a QIAquick gel extraction kit. TCRbeta amplicons were sequenced on an Illumina HiSeq 2500 with 250-bp paired-end reads. The original methods were these. Quality trimming of reads was performed with Trimmomatic v0.33, and paired reads were merged with FLASH v1.2.11 so that full CDR3 sequences could be recovered. V, D and J germline segments were assigned to the rearranged TCRbeta sequences by MiGEC v1.2.1b. VDJtools v1.0.0 computed clonotype statistics and Shannon-Wiener diversity indices. Except for diversity analysis, only each sample's 250 most abundant clonotypes were used in subsequent analyses to reduce sampling bias. The raw public data were reprocessed by TCRdb itself: fastp quality trimming at Q25, MiXCR clonotype calling, in-frame beta chains only. Rows are unified per CDR3 protein, each entry keeping the most common DNA and genes. TCRdb's processing, not the study's, gives the V and J calls here. This sample is represented by 100,000 or so distinct CDR3 sequences; 55% to 70% of them were singletons. The ten largest clones take up about 9.2% of the sample.

The sequencing input was liver tumor tissue from sampling region 5. The sample's cell subset or site label, in plain terms: tumor region T5, tumor centre. The source is a woman aged 60-70 years with primary liver carcinoma and hepatitis B virus infection. The rearranged chain carries TRBV6-2 or TRBV6-3 and TRBJ2-2; the D call of TRBD1 is as the table states it, not checked on the DNA. The CDR3 protein sequence reads: CASSYIGDTGELIL.